The next 32 T cell receptor beta chains were all read from a single sample in a study of blood T cell repertoires in COVID-19. Assay used: immunoSEQ multiplex PCR; TCRdb lists only in-frame clones, some missing. Among some 80,000 clones listed, 85% were seen once. The sequenced sample was peripheral blood. The receptors were gathered from an elderly man with active or convalescent COVID-19.

The chain recombines TRBV11-2 with TRBJ1-5; maybe TRBD1 (6 bases). The germline V gene encodes CDR1 SGHAT and CDR2 FQNNGV. This CDR3 is built from 15 residues. Trimming pared 5 bases from V and 2 bases from J, leaving 13 bases between. The CDR3 spells CASSKGRGGNQPQHF. As DNA, the CDR3 is TGTGCCAGCAGCAAAGGGAGGGGGGGCAATCAGCCCCAGCATTTT.

In its sample, this clone is medium-sized. This CDR3 reads CASSLTEQGPQHF. The CDR3 DNA sequence: TGCGCCAGCAGCTTAACGGAACAGGGTCCCCAGCATTTT. The chain joins TRBV5-1 to TRBJ1-5; D possibly corresponds to TRBD1 (6 bases). CDR3 size: 13 residues. CDR1 is SGHRS, CDR2 YFSETQ, per germline. The V gene lost 2 bases and the J gene lost 10 bases, with 13 bases spanning the gap.

The genes are TRBV6-5 and TRBJ1-5; D not certain. The CDR3 is 13 amino acids. Trimming shortened V by 6 bases and J by 0 bases, and 6 bases separated the two germline ends. CDR1 and CDR2 (germline): MNHEY, SVGAGI. CDR3: CASRQNSNQPQHF. The CDR3, as DNA: TGTGCCAGCAGGCAGAATAGCAATCAGCCCCAGCATTTT.

The chain carries TRBV12-3 or TRBV12-4 and TRBJ2-5; TRBD2 matches 9 bases. The CDR3 is 13 residues long. V dropped 6 bases and J dropped 5; count of bases not matched to a gene: 4. The CDR3 sequence is CASRGLATETQYF. CDR3 in DNA: TGTGCCAGCAGGGGACTAGCCACTGAGACCCAGTACTTC.

In its sample, this clone was seen many times. The chain uses TRBV7-2 and TRBJ2-1; perhaps TRBD1 as D (6 bases). The CDR3 covers 17 residues. Germline lookup yields CDR1 SGHTA and CDR2 FQGNSA. Trimming pared 5 bases from V and 6 bases from J, leaving 23 bases between. The CDR3 region is CASSPRTGTPAFNEQFF. The CDR3 DNA reads TGTGCCAGCAGCCCTCGGACCGGGACACCAGCCTTCAATGAGCAGTTCTTC.

V gene TRBV27 combines with J gene TRBJ1-1, with TRBD1 identical over 12 bases. CDR3 length: 18 amino acids. Germline trimming cut 6 bases from V and 11 bases from J; bases unmatched to any gene: 22. CDR1 MNHEY and CDR2 SMNVEV come from the germline V gene (reference sequence). CDR3 DNA sequence: TGTGCCAGCAGGACTCTTTTATTCCGGGACAGGGGGCAGGGGAAGGCTTTCTTT. Translated, it gives CASRTLLFRDRGQGKAFF.

This rearrangement joins TRBV2 to TRBJ1-1, with D tentatively TRBD1 (5 bases). V was shortened by 9 bases and J by 3 bases, with 17 bases between the two germline ends. CDR1 and CDR2 (germline): SNHLY, FYNNEI. CDR3 length: 14 amino acids. The CDR3 sequence is CARTLGGFDTEAFF. The CDR3 nucleotides read TGTGCCAGGACGTTGGGGGGTTTTGACACTGAAGCTTTCTTT. Full variable domain (remainder filled in from reference TRBV2 and TRBJ1-1): EPEVTQTPSHQVTQMGQEVILRCVPISNHLYFYWYRQILGQKVEFLVSFYNNEISEKSEIFDDQFSVERPDGSNFTLKIRSTKLEDSAMYFCARTLGGFDTEAFFGQGTRLTVV.

V gene TRBV18 combines with J gene TRBJ2-5; 8 bases align to TRBD1. Germline V gives CDR1 KGHSH, CDR2 LQKENI. After removal of 5 bases from V and 4 bases from J, the junction contained 9 bases not matched to a gene. The CDR3 is made up of 15 amino acids. CDR3 sequence reads: CASSYGQGEGETQYF. The CDR3 DNA follows: TGTGCCAGCTCATACGGACAGGGCGAAGGAGAGACCCAGTACTTC.

The rearrangement joins TRBV11-2 to TRBJ1-1; 9 bases map to TRBD1. V lost 3 bases to trimming and J lost 1 base; unmatched junction nucleotides: 6. The CDR3 spans 16 residues. CDR1 and CDR2 from the germline V gene are SGHAT and FQNNGV. CDR3: CASSFSPTGGNTEAFF. The DNA of the CDR3 is TGTGCCAGCAGCTTTTCCCCGACAGGGGGGAACACTGAAGCTTTCTTT.

This sequence joins TRBV5-1 and TRBJ1-2; tentative D call: TRBD1 (6 bases). CDR3 length: 15 residues. CDR1 and CDR2 from the germline V gene are SGHRS and YFSETQ. Trimming took off 2 bases at V and 3 bases at J, with 14 bases between the two ends. CDR3 loop: CASSLRTASDYGYTF. CDR3 coding DNA: TGCGCCAGCAGCTTACGGACAGCTTCGGACTATGGCTACACCTTC.

The rearrangement links TRBV28 to TRBJ1-2; 9 bases are a match to TRBD1. CDR1 and CDR2 from the germline V gene are MDHEN and SYDVKM. The CDR3 totals 17 residues. V shed 5 bases and J 4 bases; nucleotides not matched to a gene: 14. The CDR3 sequence is CASSPTGTGQSLYGYTF. The CDR3 DNA follows: TGTGCCAGCAGTCCAACCGGGACAGGGCAAAGTCTCTATGGCTACACCTTC.

The chain combines TRBV6-5 with TRBJ2-5; 9 nucleotides match TRBD2. V dropped 5 bases and J dropped 5; count of bases not matched to a gene: 9. The germline V gene has CDR1 MNHEY and CDR2 SVGAGI. The CDR3 contains 15 residues. CDR3 sequence (DNA): TGTGCCAGCAGTCCGACCGGGACTAGCACGGAGACCCAGTACTTC. Amino acids: CASSPTGTSTETQYF.

The chain combines TRBV11-3 with TRBJ2-3, with 7 bases lining up with TRBD1. The CDR3 totals 15 residues. V dropped 5 bases and J dropped 1; count of bases not matched to a gene: 6. The germline CDR1 and CDR2 sequences are SGHNT and YENEEA. As DNA, the CDR3 is TGTGCCAGCAGCAGGGGGCGCGTTGGCACAGATACGCAGTATTTT. It codes for CASSRGRVGTDTQYF.

The rearrangement links TRBV5-4 to TRBJ1-1; 9 nucleotides agree with TRBD1. The J segment lost 4 bases and the V segment lost 2 bases, leaving 6 bases of the junction unmatched. Germline values: CDR1 SGHNT, CDR2 YYREEE (reference sequence). The CDR3 length is 15 residues. CDR3 loop: CASSLQGAWSTEAFF. The DNA for the CDR3 is TGTGCCAGCAGCTTACAGGGGGCTTGGTCCACTGAAGCTTTCTTT.

The J gene is TRBJ2-1, the V gene TRBV28, with 12 bases that match TRBD2. V dropped 4 bases and J dropped 6; count of bases not matched to a gene: 7. Germline CDR1 reads MDHEN; CDR2 reads SYDVKM. The CDR3 totals 16 residues. The CDR3 nucleotides are TGTGCCAGCAGTTCACCTAGCGGGGGGGCCGTCAATGAGCAGTTCTTC. Protein product: CASSSPSGGAVNEQFF.

The chain links TRBV28 to TRBJ2-6; D perhaps matches TRBD2 (5 bases). Trimming removed 10 bases from V and 0 bases from J, with 10 bases in between. Germline lookup yields CDR1 MDHEN and CDR2 SYDVKM. The length of the CDR3 is 14 residues. The CDR3 here is CATGLSSGANVLTF. DNA of the CDR3: TGTGCCACCGGACTTAGCTCTGGGGCCAACGTCCTGACTTTC. The whole variable domain, filled in from reference TRBV28 and TRBJ2-6, reads DVKVTQSSRYLVKRTGEKVFLECVQDMDHENMFWYRQDPGLGLRLIYFSYDVKMKEKGDIPEGYSVSREKKERFSLILESASTNQTSMYLCATGLSSGANVLTFGAGSRLTVL.

The chain carries TRBV29-1 and TRBJ2-5, with 9 bases lining up with TRBD1. In germline, CDR1 is SQVTM, CDR2 ANQGSEA. Losses at the gene ends were 7 bases for V and 5 bases for J; bases not matched to a gene: 8. CDR3 length: 13 amino acids. The chain's CDR3 is CSAPQGAQETQYF. Here the CDR3 DNA reads TGCAGCGCACCACAGGGGGCCCAGGAGACCCAGTACTTC.

The V and J genes are TRBV7-3 and TRBJ1-1; 9 nucleotides match TRBD1. CDR3 length: 15 residues. Germline V gives CDR1 SGHTA, CDR2 FQGTGA. Trimming took 5 bases from V and 4 from J; bases not matched to a gene: 8. The CDR3 loop is CASSTGTGMSTEAFF. The DNA for the CDR3 is TGTGCCAGCAGCACAGGGACAGGGATGAGCACTGAAGCTTTCTTT.

This clone was seen only once. V and J are TRBV18 and TRBJ2-3, with D hard to call. There are 15 residues in the CDR3. The V end was cut by 2 bases, the J end by 0 bases, with 9 bases between. CDR1 is KGHSH, CDR2 LQKENI, per germline. The CDR3 sequence is CASSPGSPSTDTQYF. The CDR3 DNA is TGTGCCAGCTCACCAGGTAGCCCTAGCACAGATACGCAGTATTTT.

The chain uses TRBV19 and TRBJ1-4; a possible D gene is TRBD1 (5 bases). The CDR3 sequence is 14 residues long. With 3 bases removed from V and 7 bases from J, the gap between germline ends came to 12 bases. Germline V gene sequence: CDR1 LNHDA, CDR2 SQIVND (reference sequence). The CDR3 protein is CASSMRQGGEKLFF. Written as DNA, the CDR3 is TGTGCCAGTAGTATGAGGCAGGGTGGTGAAAAACTGTTTTTT.

The rearrangement uses TRBV24-1 and TRBJ2-7; D may be TRBD1 (6 bases). CDR1 is KGHDR, CDR2 SFDVKD, per germline. This CDR3 contains 13 residues. V was shortened by 7 bases and J by 6 bases, with 15 bases between the two germline ends. The CDR3 spells CATRPGAEGEQYV. The CDR3 DNA is TGTGCCACCAGACCAGGGGCGGAAGGCGAGCAGTACGTC.

The chain has TRBV18 and TRBJ2-7; 7 bases match TRBD1. J lost 3 bases, V lost 1 base, and 6 bases had no gene match. The germline CDR1 and CDR2 sequences are KGHSH and LQKENI. The CDR3 extends over 15 amino acids. CDR3 in amino acids: CASSPRRQGDYEQYV. CDR3 sequence (DNA): TGTGCCAGCTCACCACGGCGACAGGGAGACTACGAGCAGTACGTC.

V usage is TRBV11-2 and J usage is TRBJ1-2; possibly TRBD1 for D (5 bases). The CDR3 runs 14 residues. V lost 2 bases to trimming and J lost 8 bases, with 15 bases between them. CDR1 SGHAT and CDR2 FQNNGV come from the germline V gene. In DNA, the CDR3 is TGTGCCAGCAGCTTATCTTTATTCGGGGGAGGCTACACCTTC. This sequence encodes CASSLSLFGGGYTF. The full variable domain, its missing parts supplied by reference TRBV11-2 and TRBJ1-2, is EAGVAQSPRYKIIEKRQSVAFWCNPISGHATLYWYQQILGQGPKLLIQFQNNGVVDDSQLPKDRFSAERLKGVDSTLKIQPAKLEDSAVYLCASSLSLFGGGYTFGSGTRLTVV.

The CDR3, as DNA: TGCAGCGTTGGATCTTCCGACAGGTGGGGCACTGAAGCTTTCTTT. It yields the protein CSVGSSDRWGTEAFF. The chain employs TRBV29-1 and TRBJ1-1; a weak D match, TRBD1 (6 bases). V lost 4 bases to trimming and J lost 4 bases, with 19 bases between them. This CDR3 is built from 15 residues. Germline V CDR1 and CDR2: SQVTM, ANQGSEA.

This rearrangement joins TRBV6-5 to TRBJ1-2, with 8 nucleotides matching TRBD1. The CDR3 runs 14 residues. Trimming took 5 bases from V and 4 from J; bases not matched to a gene: 6. The V gene's germline CDR1 is MNHEY and CDR2 SVGAGI. The CDR3 DNA follows: TGTGCCAGCAGTACCGGGGACAGGACCTATGGCTACACCTTC. Translation gives CASSTGDRTYGYTF.

A few counts support this clone. The chain recombines TRBV4-1 with TRBJ1-5; no definite D call. V was pared by 2 bases and J by 8 bases, with 13 bases between. CDR3 length: 14 amino acids. Germline V CDR1 and CDR2: MGHRA, YSYEKL. The CDR3 DNA follows: TGCGCCAGCAGCCAACAGCTAGGCCAAAAGCCCCAGCATTTT. Protein: CASSQQLGQKPQHF.

The CDR3 DNA reads as TGTGCCAGTAGTTTGAGACAGACCCAAGAGACCCAGTACTTC. This gives the protein CASSLRQTQETQYF. The genes are TRBV19 and TRBJ2-5, with TRBD1 as a possible D gene (5 bases). V lost 5 bases to trimming and J lost 1 base, with 11 bases between them. CDR1 and CDR2 (germline): LNHDA, SQIVND (reference sequence). The CDR3 spans 14 residues.

There are a few counts of this clone. The chain combines TRBV12-3 or TRBV12-4 with TRBJ1-2; TRBD1 agrees at 8 bases. J lost 8 bases, V lost 6 bases, and 2 bases had no gene match. The CDR3 length is 11 residues. The DNA of the CDR3 is TGTGCCAGCAGCTCAGGGGGCGGCTACACCTTC. Protein: CASSSGGGYTF.

The gene calls are TRBV28 and TRBJ1-2, with D unresolved. The CDR3 contains 14 residues. The V gene's germline CDR1 is MDHEN and CDR2 SYDVKM. V was pared by 2 bases and J by 1 base, with 8 bases between. The CDR3 here is CASSLGLNNYGYTF. The CDR3 DNA reads TGTGCCAGCAGTTTAGGACTTAATAACTATGGCTACACCTTC.

The V call is TRBV24-1, the J call TRBJ2-3; perhaps TRBD2 as D (6 bases). The CDR3 totals 15 residues. Germline CDR1 and CDR2: KGHDR and SFDVKD. V was shortened by 5 bases and J by 6 bases, with 17 bases between the two germline ends. The CDR3 loop is CATSGEIGGLDTQYF. The CDR3 coding sequence is TGTGCCACCAGTGGGGAGATTGGAGGGTTGGATACGCAGTATTTT.

J is TRBJ1-4 and V is TRBV5-5; 7 nucleotides line up with TRBD1. After removal of 5 bases from V and 4 bases from J, the junction contained 8 bases not matched to a gene. The CDR3 loop spans 15 amino acids. In germline, CDR1 is SGHKS, CDR2 YYEKEE (reference sequence). CDR3: CASSRVGGDNEKLFF. CDR3 in DNA: TGTGCCAGCAGTCGGGTAGGGGGCGATAATGAAAAACTGTTTTTT.

V and J are TRBV29-1 and TRBJ1-2; D unclear. The CDR3 sequence is 11 residues long. Trimming cost V 6 bases and J 2 bases, with 7 bases left between them. CDR1 and CDR2 (germline): SQVTM, ANQGSEA. CDR3 bases: TGCAGCGTGCAGAAAAACTATGGCTACACCTTC. It encodes CSVQKNYGYTF.